Below are 24 T cell receptor beta chains sequenced from a single sample in a study of glioma-infiltrating T cells. TCR alpha and beta CDR3 regions were amplified from RNA using iRepertoire nested multiplex PCR. TCRdb re-derived calls from the multiplex PCR reads in MiXCR, one entry per CDR3 protein. The sample has over 130,000 distinct CDR3 sequences, roughly two fifths seen once. Sequencing was carried out using glioma tissue, nonneoplastic brain tissue, or PBMCs (not recorded which). These receptors were obtained from a human donor with low-grade glioma or glioblastoma, undergoing nonglioma brain surgery, or in good health (not recorded which).

The rearrangement links TRBV20-1 to TRBJ1-3; D is unclear. Germline V lookup: CDR1 DFQATT, CDR2 SNEGSKA (reference sequence). V was pared by 3 bases and J by 0 bases, with 12 bases between. This CDR3 is built from 15 residues. CDR3: CSASALLGSGNTIYF. The CDR3 nucleotides are TGCAGTGCTAGCGCCCTCCTGGGCTCTGGAAACACCATATATTTT.

V and J are TRBV19 and TRBJ2-1; D ambiguous. CDR1 and CDR2 (germline): LNHDA, SQIVND (reference sequence). Trimming cost V 11 bases and J 0 bases, with 11 bases left between them. The CDR3 loop spans 13 amino acids. Here the CDR3 reads CASGRSSYNEQFF. As DNA, the CDR3 is TGTGCCTCTGGACGGAGCTCCTACAATGAGCAGTTCTTC.

The chain has TRBV11-1 and TRBJ2-7, with TRBD1 as a possible D gene (6 bases). Germline V gene sequence: CDR1 SGHAT, CDR2 FQDESV (reference sequence). Between the trimmed V and J ends, which lost 2 bases and 5 bases, there was a span of 10 bases. The CDR3 extends over 13 amino acids. Here the CDR3 DNA reads TGTGCCAGCAGCTTACAGGGGTGGGACGAGCAGTACTTC. Protein: CASSLQGWDEQYF.

This clonotype turned up a few times. V and J are TRBV12-3 or TRBV12-4 and TRBJ1-2; D uncertain. This CDR3 region has 14 residues. V was trimmed by 5 bases and J by 0 bases, leaving 10 bases between them. CDR3 sequence reads: CASSTSGTNYGYTF. CDR3 DNA sequence: TGTGCCAGCAGTACCTCGGGTACTAACTATGGCTACACCTTC.

The sample holds a few counts of this clonotype. The chain carries TRBV27 and TRBJ2-3, with D unresolved. The CDR3 consists of 14 residues. Trimming cost V 6 bases and J 2 bases, with 12 bases left between them. Germline CDR1 reads MNHEY; CDR2 reads SMNVEV (reference sequence). This chain's CDR3 is CASRRLGITDTQYF. DNA for the CDR3: TGTGCCAGCAGGCGGTTGGGAATCACAGATACGCAGTATTTT.

For the CDR3, the DNA is TGTGCCACCCGAGGGGAGAACGAGCAGTACTTC. It specifies CATRGENEQYF. The chain is built from TRBV10-3 and TRBJ2-7, with D tentatively TRBD1 or TRBD2 (5 bases each). Trimming shortened V by 10 bases and J by 5 bases, and 12 bases separated the two germline ends. The CDR3 is 11 amino acids. Germline values: CDR1 ENHRY, CDR2 SYGVKD.

This sequence joins TRBV18 and TRBJ2-1; TRBD1 is a possible D gene (5 bases). Per germline, CDR1 KGHSH and CDR2 LQKENI. V was cut by 4 bases and J by 4 bases, with 14 bases left in between. CDR3 length equals 15 residues. The CDR3 loop is CASSQGSGPYNEQFF. The CDR3 DNA follows: TGTGCCAGCTCACAGGGGTCAGGGCCTTACAATGAGCAGTTCTTC.

The chain recombines TRBV18 with TRBJ1-2; no clear D. CDR1 is KGHSH, CDR2 LQKENI, per germline. V lost 6 bases to trimming and J lost 8 bases, with 13 bases between them. This CDR3 is 12 amino acids long. The CDR3: CASSRETLGYTF. CDR3 coding DNA: TGTGCCAGCTCCCGCGAAACCTTGGGCTACACCTTC.

CDR3: CASSYDTGAYGYTF. Here the CDR3 DNA reads TGTGCCAGCAGTTATGACACAGGGGCCTATGGCTACACCTTC. The J gene is TRBJ1-2, the V gene TRBV7-8, with 7 bases identical to TRBD1. The CDR3 extends over 14 amino acids. V lost 6 bases to trimming and J lost 4 bases; unmatched junction nucleotides: 8. Germline CDR1 SGHVS, CDR2 FQNEAQ.

There are many counts of this clonotype. The V and J genes are TRBV20-1 and TRBJ2-3; D remains unclear. Germline V lookup: CDR1 DFQATT, CDR2 SNEGSKA (reference sequence). This CDR3 has 14 residues. Between the trimmed V and J ends, which lost 5 bases and 0 bases, there was a span of 12 bases. In DNA form, the CDR3 reads TGCAGTGCTCCCGAGAGACGGAGCACAGATACGCAGTATTTT. This translates into CSAPERRSTDTQYF.

This clonotype was seen more than once but under ten times. The chain employs TRBV20-1 and TRBJ1-6; no clear D. Between the trimmed V and J ends, which lost 5 bases and 4 bases, there was a span of 3 bases. Germline values: CDR1 DFQATT, CDR2 SNEGSKA (reference sequence). CDR3 length: 11 amino acids. The CDR3 is CSALYNSPLHF. The CDR3 DNA reads as TGCAGTGCTTTATATAATTCACCCCTCCACTTT.

The rearrangement links TRBV28 to TRBJ2-5; D unresolved. Trimming removed 4 bases at V and 0 bases at J, with 3 bases between. The germline CDR1 and CDR2 sequences are MDHEN and SYDVKM. There are 12 residues in the CDR3. In nucleotides, the CDR3 is TGTGCCAGCAGTTCCAACCAAGAGACCCAGTACTTC. This sequence encodes CASSSNQETQYF.

This clonotype was found many times. The chain joins TRBV3-1 to TRBJ2-7; 8 bases are shared with TRBD1. The CDR3 loop spans 13 amino acids. CDR1 is LGHDT and CDR2 is YNNKEL in the germline V gene (reference sequence). With 5 bases clipped from V and 5 bases from J, the junction kept 5 bases outside the gene matches. CDR3 loop: CASSNGQGDEQYF. CDR3 DNA sequence: TGTGCCAGCAGCAACGGACAGGGTGACGAGCAGTACTTC.

This clonotype has more than one count but fewer than ten. The chain joins TRBV7-9 to TRBJ2-1, with TRBD2 matching 8 bases. V shed 5 bases and J 3 bases; nucleotides not matched to a gene: 3. Germline assignment: CDR1 SEHNR and CDR2 FQNEAQ (reference sequence). The CDR3 contains 14 residues. CDR3 in DNA: TGTGCCAGCAGCCGGGGACTAGGCTACAATGAGCAGTTCTTC. This sequence encodes CASSRGLGYNEQFF.

V gene TRBV20-1 combines with J gene TRBJ1-6; D gene unclear. Per the germline V gene, CDR1 is DFQATT and CDR2 is SNEGSKA (reference sequence). Trimming shortened V by 3 bases and J by 7 bases, and 10 bases separated the two germline ends. The length of the CDR3 is 13 residues. CDR3 bases: TGCAGTGCTAGGCTCTTGACGAATTCACCCCTCCACTTT. This gives the protein CSARLLTNSPLHF.

The chain combines TRBV10-3 with TRBJ1-5, with 7 nucleotides matching TRBD1. The junction had 5 bases not matched to a gene; V was cut back by 5 bases and J by 1 base. Germline lookup yields CDR1 ENHRY and CDR2 SYGVKD. The CDR3 has 15 amino acids. In DNA, the CDR3 is TGTGCCATCAGTAGGACAGGAGAGAGCAATCAGCCCCAGCATTTT. Residues: CAISRTGESNQPQHF.

The chain employs TRBV28 and TRBJ1-6, with no clear D. Germline-derived CDR1 and CDR2 are MDHEN and SYDVKM. The length of the CDR3 is 13 residues. Trimming stripped 6 bases from V and 7 bases from J, with 10 bases between. The CDR3 DNA reads TGTGCCAGCAGCTCGGTAGAGAATTCACCCCTCCACTTT. Translating it yields CASSSVENSPLHF.

The V and J genes are TRBV28 and TRBJ2-5, with D tentatively TRBD1 (6 bases). Germline CDR1 and CDR2: MDHEN and SYDVKM. The ends were cut back, 10 bases at V and 4 bases at J, with 13 bases in the middle. The CDR3 has 12 residues. Here the CDR3 reads CAIEDSGETQYF. The CDR3 nucleotides read TGTGCCATCGAGGACAGCGGAGAGACCCAGTACTTC.

The chain carries TRBV7-9 and TRBJ2-1, with 11 bases aligning to TRBD2. The CDR3 has 15 amino acids. The germline V gene encodes CDR1 SEHNR and CDR2 FQNEAQ (reference sequence). The trim removed 8 bases at V and 7 bases at J, leaving 10 bases unmatched. This CDR3 reads CASVYLAGGYNEQFF. The CDR3 DNA reads TGTGCCAGCGTTTATCTAGCGGGAGGTTATAATGAGCAGTTCTTC.

This clonotype was seen only once. Germline is not matched at one junction end, which may reflect a read error. The rearrangement uses TRBV6-5 and TRBJ1-2, with a possible D match to TRBD1 (5 bases). Germline V gene lookup returns CDR1 MNHEY and CDR2 SVGAGI. The CDR3 totals 12 residues. This chain's CDR3 is CAGSGALGGYTF. CDR3 coding DNA: TGTGCCGGCAGCGGGGCCCTTGGAGGGTACACCTTC.

This clonotype was picked up one time. The genes are TRBV7-6 and TRBJ2-2; D perhaps matches TRBD2 (5 bases). The length of the CDR3 is 15 residues. The ends were cut back, 3 bases at V and 2 bases at J, with 10 bases in the middle. Germline lookup yields CDR1 SGHVS and CDR2 FNYEAQ. CDR3 sequence reads: CASSFAGLNTGELFF. The CDR3 DNA is TGTGCCAGCAGCTTTGCGGGTCTTAACACCGGGGAGCTGTTTTTT.

Details on this clonotype: A much more abundant neighbour one base away suggests this may be a read error. The final CDR3 position lacks the conserved phenylalanine or tryptophan, pointing to a likely read error. The rearrangement uses TRBV20-1 and TRBJ2-1; 7 bases are a match to TRBD1. The J call may not be correct, given that the DNA end is closer to TRBJ1-2. The CDR3 sequence is 12 residues long. Germline V lookup: CDR1 DFQATT, CDR2 SNEGSKA (reference sequence). Here the CDR3 reads CSAIRGDYGYTL. CDR3 coding DNA: TGCAGTGCTATCAGGGGGGACTATGGCTACACCTTA.

This clonotype was seen repeatedly, ten times or more. The chain carries TRBV27 and TRBJ1-1; no clear D. Germline values: CDR1 MNHEY, CDR2 SMNVEV (reference sequence). Trimming shortened V by 5 bases and J by 0 bases, and 10 bases separated the two germline ends. The CDR3 extends over 14 amino acids. CDR3 loop: CASSQRSLNTEAFF. DNA for the CDR3: TGTGCCAGCAGTCAGAGAAGTTTGAACACTGAAGCTTTCTTT.

On this clonotype itself: An end of the junction differs from the germline gene, which may be a read error. The V gene is TRBV28, the J gene TRBJ2-1; unclear D gene. The germline V gene encodes CDR1 MDHEN and CDR2 SYDVKM. CDR3 length: 14 residues. CDR3 protein: CASSPGEPYNEQLF. CDR3 nucleotides: TGTGCCAGCAGTCCCGGAGAGCCCTACAATGAGCAGTTGTTC.